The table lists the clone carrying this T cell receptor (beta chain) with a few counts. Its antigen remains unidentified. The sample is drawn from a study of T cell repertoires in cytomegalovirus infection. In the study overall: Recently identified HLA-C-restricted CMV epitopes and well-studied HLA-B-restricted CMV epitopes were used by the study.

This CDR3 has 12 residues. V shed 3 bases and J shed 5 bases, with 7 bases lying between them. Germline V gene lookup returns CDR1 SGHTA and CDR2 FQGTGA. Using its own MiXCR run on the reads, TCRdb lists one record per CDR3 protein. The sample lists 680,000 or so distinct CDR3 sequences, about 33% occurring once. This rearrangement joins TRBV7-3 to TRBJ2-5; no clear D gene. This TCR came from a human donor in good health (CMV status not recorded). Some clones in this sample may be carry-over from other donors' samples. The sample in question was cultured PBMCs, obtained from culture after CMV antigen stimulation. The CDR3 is CASSFNVETQYF. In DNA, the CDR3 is TGTGCCAGCAGCTTCAACGTGGAGACCCAGTACTTC. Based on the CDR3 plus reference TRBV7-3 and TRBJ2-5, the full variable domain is GAGVSQTPSNKVTEKGKYVELRCDPISGHTALYWYRQSLGQGPEFLIYFQGTGAADDSGLPNDRFFAVRPEGSVSTLKIQRTERGDSAVYLCASSFNVETQYFGPGTRLLVL.